Presented here are 7 T cell receptor beta chains from one specimen sequenced in a study of T cell repertoires in cytomegalovirus infection. In TCRdb, the reads were re-called with MiXCR into one record per CDR3 protein. The repertoire includes almost 500,000 distinct CDR3 sequences, approximately 10% of them detected once, and about 9.4% sits in the top ten. The specimen was PBMCs. Receptors were obtained from a human donor in good health (CMV status not recorded). Some clones in this sample may be carry-over from other donors' samples.

The sample holds many counts of this clonotype. V gene TRBV12-3 or TRBV12-4 combines with J gene TRBJ2-3, with D unresolved. Trimming removed 5 bases from V and 6 bases from J, with 9 bases in between. This CDR3 spans 12 amino acids. The DNA of the CDR3 is TGTGCCAGCAGTCGGAGTTCGGATACGCAGTATTTT. It encodes CASSRSSDTQYF.

This sequence joins TRBV20-1 and TRBJ2-7, with TRBD2 matching 9 bases. Germline CDR1 is DFQATT and CDR2 is SNEGSKA (reference sequence). The CDR3 spans 14 residues. V was clipped by 3 bases and J by 3 bases; unmatched bases: 6. In nucleotides, the CDR3 is TGCAGTGCTAGCTCTAGCGGGGCCATCTACGAGCAGTACTTC. Translated, it gives CSASSSGAIYEQYF.

This clonotype occurred a few times. The V call is TRBV5-1, the J call TRBJ2-5; D gene uncertain. The CDR3 is made up of 15 amino acids. V was trimmed by 6 bases and J by 5 bases, leaving 20 bases between them. The germline V gene has CDR1 SGHRS and CDR2 YFSETQ. Here the CDR3 reads CASTLIGLSGETQYF. As DNA, the CDR3 is TGCGCCAGCACCCTGATCGGCCTATCCGGGGAGACCCAGTACTTC.

This clonotype was counted at least ten times. The chain uses TRBV6-5 and TRBJ2-5, with 8 bases matching TRBD2. The V and J ends lost 3 bases and 2 bases, in that order; junction bases with no gene match: 5. The germline CDR1 and CDR2 sequences are MNHEY and SVGAGI. The CDR3 spans 15 residues. The CDR3 DNA follows: TGTGCCAGCAGTTATGGGCGGGGGGTTCAAGAGACCCAGTACTTC. Amino acids: CASSYGRGVQETQYF.

In its sample, this clonotype was seen many times. The rearrangement joins TRBV7-3 to TRBJ2-5; D gene ambiguous. The CDR3 loop spans 13 amino acids. CDR1 SGHTA and CDR2 FQGTGA come from the germline V gene. V was trimmed by 4 bases and J by 5 bases, leaving 11 bases between them. This chain's CDR3 is CASSSQLRETQYF. The DNA for the CDR3 is TGTGCCAGCAGCTCGCAGCTCCGGGAGACCCAGTACTTC.

This clonotype was recorded many times. This rearrangement joins TRBV6-4 to TRBJ1-2, with TRBD1 identical over 7 bases. This CDR3 region has 15 residues. V was pared by 4 bases and J by 2 bases, with 7 bases of the junction left unmatched. Germline loops: CDR1 MRHNA, CDR2 SNTAGT. CDR3 amino acids: CASSAGVQGNYGYTF. CDR3 nucleotides: TGTGCCAGCAGTGCCGGAGTACAGGGGAACTATGGCTACACCTTC.

The chain is built from TRBV20-1 and TRBJ1-3, with 7 nucleotides matching TRBD1. The CDR3 runs to 18 residues. The V segment lost 0 bases and the J segment 10 bases; nucleotides outside the gene matches: 21. Germline V gives CDR1 DFQATT, CDR2 SNEGSKA (reference sequence). The CDR3 nucleotides read TGCAGTGCTAGAGATGAGAGGCAGGGGGGATCTATATCGCGAACCATATATTTT. It codes for CSARDERQGGSISRTIYF.